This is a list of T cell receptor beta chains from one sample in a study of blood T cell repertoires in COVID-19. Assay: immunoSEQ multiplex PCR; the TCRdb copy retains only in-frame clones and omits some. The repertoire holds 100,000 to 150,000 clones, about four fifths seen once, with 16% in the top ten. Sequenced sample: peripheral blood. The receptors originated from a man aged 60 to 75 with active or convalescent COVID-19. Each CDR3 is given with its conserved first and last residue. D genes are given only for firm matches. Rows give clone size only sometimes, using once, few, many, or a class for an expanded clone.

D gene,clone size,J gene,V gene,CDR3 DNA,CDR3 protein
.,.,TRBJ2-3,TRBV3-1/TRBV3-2,TGTGCCAGCAGCCAGACGGGTAGCACAGATACGCAGTATTTT,CASSQTGSTDTQYF
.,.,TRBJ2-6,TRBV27,TGTGCCAGCAGTCTCAACAGGGCTGGGGCCAACGTCCTGACTTTC,CASSLNRAGANVLTF
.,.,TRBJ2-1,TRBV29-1,TGCAGCGTTGAGGAGGGCAATGAGCAGTTCTTC,CSVEEGNEQFF
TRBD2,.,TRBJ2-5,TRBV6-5,TGTGCCAGCAGAGGACTAGCGGGTTCTAAGACCCAGTACTTC,CASRGLAGSKTQYF
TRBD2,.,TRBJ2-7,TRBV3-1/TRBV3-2,TGTGCCAGCAGCCAACGACTAGCGGGCCTTCCCGAGCAGTACTTC,CASSQRLAGLPEQYF
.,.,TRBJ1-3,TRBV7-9,TGTGCCAGCAGTCCTCCCGGACAGAGCTCTGGAAACACCATATATTTT,CASSPPGQSSGNTIYF
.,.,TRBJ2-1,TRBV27,TGTGCCAGCAGTTTGCCAGCGCACCCCTACAATGAGCAGTTCTTC,CASSLPAHPYNEQFF
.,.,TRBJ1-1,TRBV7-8,TGTGCCAGCAGCCCCCTGGGTCAGGGGGCTTTCTTT,CASSPLGQGAFF
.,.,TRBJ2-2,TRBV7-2,TGTGCCAGCAGCTTAAACCTAGCGCGGAACACCGGGGAGCTGTTTTTT,CASSLNLARNTGELFF
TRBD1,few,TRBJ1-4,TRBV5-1,TGCGCCAGCAGTCCAGGGGGGCGGGAAAAACTGTTTTTT,CASSPGGREKLFF
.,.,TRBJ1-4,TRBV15,TGTGCCACCAGCAAGGATCCGGGATCGAATGAAAAACTGTTTTTT,CATSKDPGSNEKLFF
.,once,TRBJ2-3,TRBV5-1,TGCGCCAGCAGCCCCTCAGTGGGTCGGGGCACAGATACGCAGTATTTT,CASSPSVGRGTDTQYF
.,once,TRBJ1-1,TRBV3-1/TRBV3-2,TGTGCCAGCAGCCAGATCGGGAACACTGAAGCTTTCTTT,CASSQIGNTEAFF
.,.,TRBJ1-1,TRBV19,TGTGCCAGTAGAAAGGGGCCGGTTGAAGCTTTCTTT,CASRKGPVEAFF
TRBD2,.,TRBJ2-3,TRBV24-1,TGTGCCACCAGTGATCCACCCTTTACTAGCGGGATCGGCACAGATACGCAGTATTTT,CATSDPPFTSGIGTDTQYF
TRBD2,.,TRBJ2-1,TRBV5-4,TGTGCCAGCAGCTTAGGGACTAGCGGGAACTACAATGAGCAGTTCTTC,CASSLGTSGNYNEQFF
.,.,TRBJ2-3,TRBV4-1,TGCGCCAGCAGCCAACTAGGACTCTCCACAGATACGCAGTATTTT,CASSQLGLSTDTQYF
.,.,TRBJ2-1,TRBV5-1,TGCGCCAGCAGCTTGGAGCCTTACAATGAGCAGTTCTTC,CASSLEPYNEQFF
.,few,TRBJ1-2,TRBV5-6,TGTGCCAGCAGCCCCGACAGGTACTATGGCTACACCTTC,CASSPDRYYGYTF
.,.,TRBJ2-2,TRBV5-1,TGCGCCAGCAGCTTATGGACTGCTCCGAACACCGGGGAGCTGTTTTTT,CASSLWTAPNTGELFF
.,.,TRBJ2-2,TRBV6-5,TGTGCCAGCAGGACCTTTCGGGGAACCGGGGAGCTGTTTTTT,CASRTFRGTGELFF
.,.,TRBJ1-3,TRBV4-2,TGTGCCAGCAGCCAAGAAGGAATAGGGGTACGAAACACCATATATTTT,CASSQEGIGVRNTIYF
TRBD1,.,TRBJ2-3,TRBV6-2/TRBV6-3,TGTGCCAGCAGCTCCCCGGGACAGGGTTCAGATACGCAGTATTTT,CASSSPGQGSDTQYF
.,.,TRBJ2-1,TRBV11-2,TGTGCCAGCAGCTTCCGGGGGTCCCATGAGCAGTTCTTC,CASSFRGSHEQFF
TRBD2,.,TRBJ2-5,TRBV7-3,TGTGCCAGCAGCTCCTCCGGACTAGGCCCGGGGACCCAGTACTTC,CASSSSGLGPGTQYF
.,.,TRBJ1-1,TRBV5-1,TGCGCCAGCAAGGAGTGGGGGCGCGCTGAAGCTTTCTTT,CASKEWGRAEAFF
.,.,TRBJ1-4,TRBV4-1,TGCGCCAGCAGCCTGACAGGAGCCCTGCGGACTAATGAAAAACTGTTTTTT,CASSLTGALRTNEKLFF
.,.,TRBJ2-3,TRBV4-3,TGCGCCAGCAGCCAAGATGGGATCCCAGGGCGCACAGATACGCAGTATTTT,CASSQDGIPGRTDTQYF
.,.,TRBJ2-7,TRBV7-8,TGTGCCAGCAGCTTACCGGGACTCCCCTACGAGCAGTACTTC,CASSLPGLPYEQYF
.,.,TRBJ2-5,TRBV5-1,TGCGCCAGCAGCAAAGGGACCTCGGAGGGAGAGACCCAGTACTTC,CASSKGTSEGETQYF